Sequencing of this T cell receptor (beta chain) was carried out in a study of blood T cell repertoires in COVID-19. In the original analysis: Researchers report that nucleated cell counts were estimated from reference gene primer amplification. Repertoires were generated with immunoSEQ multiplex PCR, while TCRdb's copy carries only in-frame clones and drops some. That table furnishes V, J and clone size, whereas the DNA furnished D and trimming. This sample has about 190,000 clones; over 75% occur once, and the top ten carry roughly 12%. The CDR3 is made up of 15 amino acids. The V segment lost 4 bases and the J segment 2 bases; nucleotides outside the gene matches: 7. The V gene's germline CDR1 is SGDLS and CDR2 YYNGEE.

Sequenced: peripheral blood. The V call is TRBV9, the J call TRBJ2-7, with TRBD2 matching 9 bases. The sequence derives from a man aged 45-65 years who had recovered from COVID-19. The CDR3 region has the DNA TGTGCCAGCAGCCGTAGCGGGAGTAGGACCTACGAGCAGTACTTC. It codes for CASSRSGSRTYEQYF.